This TCR beta chain was obtained from a study of cytomegalovirus exposure and HLA in healthy donors. Amplification used 60 Vbeta primers and 13 Jbeta primers. Generated by immunoSEQ multiplex PCR, the TCRdb table keeps only in-frame clones and is missing some. The sample has approximately 290,000 clones, about 80% seen once. Germline CDR1 MGHRA, CDR2 YSYEKL. J gave up 2 bases and V 4 bases, and 12 bases lay outside the gene matches. The CDR3 is 18 residues long. The chain carries TRBV4-1 and TRBJ2-1, with 9 bases matching TRBD2. The specimen was PBMCs. This TCR was sampled from a girl aged 2-15 years in good health and CMV-seronegative. CDR3 in amino acids: CASSPYYRGGATYNEQFF. In DNA form, the CDR3 reads TGCGCCAGCAGCCCTTACTACCGCGGGGGGGCTACCTACAATGAGCAGTTCTTC.